This TCR beta chain derives from a study of cytotoxic CD8 clonotypes in ibrutinib-treated CLL. Broader study findings: Treatment left the uncommon public clonotypes either contracted or stable in frequency. Ibrutinib response saw clonality rise, and progression saw it return toward baseline.

The germline gives CDR1 SGHTA, CDR2 FQGNSA. This CDR3 is built from 13 residues. The ends were cut back, 1 base at V and 2 bases at J, with 5 bases in the middle. Points on this clone: What it recognizes is unknown.

Clones were sequenced by immunoSEQ multiplex PCR, and TCRdb holds only the in-frame ones, with some missing. The data contain about 140,000 clones, 60% to 80% of them singletons. This specimen consisted of PBMCs, obtained after 12 months of ibrutinib treatment. The clonotype was recovered from a human donor with chronic lymphocytic leukemia. The chain is built from TRBV7-2 and TRBJ1-2; no clear D gene. The CDR3 here is CASSLEINYGYTF. The CDR3, as DNA: TGTGCCAGCAGCTTAGAAATAAACTATGGCTACACCTTC.